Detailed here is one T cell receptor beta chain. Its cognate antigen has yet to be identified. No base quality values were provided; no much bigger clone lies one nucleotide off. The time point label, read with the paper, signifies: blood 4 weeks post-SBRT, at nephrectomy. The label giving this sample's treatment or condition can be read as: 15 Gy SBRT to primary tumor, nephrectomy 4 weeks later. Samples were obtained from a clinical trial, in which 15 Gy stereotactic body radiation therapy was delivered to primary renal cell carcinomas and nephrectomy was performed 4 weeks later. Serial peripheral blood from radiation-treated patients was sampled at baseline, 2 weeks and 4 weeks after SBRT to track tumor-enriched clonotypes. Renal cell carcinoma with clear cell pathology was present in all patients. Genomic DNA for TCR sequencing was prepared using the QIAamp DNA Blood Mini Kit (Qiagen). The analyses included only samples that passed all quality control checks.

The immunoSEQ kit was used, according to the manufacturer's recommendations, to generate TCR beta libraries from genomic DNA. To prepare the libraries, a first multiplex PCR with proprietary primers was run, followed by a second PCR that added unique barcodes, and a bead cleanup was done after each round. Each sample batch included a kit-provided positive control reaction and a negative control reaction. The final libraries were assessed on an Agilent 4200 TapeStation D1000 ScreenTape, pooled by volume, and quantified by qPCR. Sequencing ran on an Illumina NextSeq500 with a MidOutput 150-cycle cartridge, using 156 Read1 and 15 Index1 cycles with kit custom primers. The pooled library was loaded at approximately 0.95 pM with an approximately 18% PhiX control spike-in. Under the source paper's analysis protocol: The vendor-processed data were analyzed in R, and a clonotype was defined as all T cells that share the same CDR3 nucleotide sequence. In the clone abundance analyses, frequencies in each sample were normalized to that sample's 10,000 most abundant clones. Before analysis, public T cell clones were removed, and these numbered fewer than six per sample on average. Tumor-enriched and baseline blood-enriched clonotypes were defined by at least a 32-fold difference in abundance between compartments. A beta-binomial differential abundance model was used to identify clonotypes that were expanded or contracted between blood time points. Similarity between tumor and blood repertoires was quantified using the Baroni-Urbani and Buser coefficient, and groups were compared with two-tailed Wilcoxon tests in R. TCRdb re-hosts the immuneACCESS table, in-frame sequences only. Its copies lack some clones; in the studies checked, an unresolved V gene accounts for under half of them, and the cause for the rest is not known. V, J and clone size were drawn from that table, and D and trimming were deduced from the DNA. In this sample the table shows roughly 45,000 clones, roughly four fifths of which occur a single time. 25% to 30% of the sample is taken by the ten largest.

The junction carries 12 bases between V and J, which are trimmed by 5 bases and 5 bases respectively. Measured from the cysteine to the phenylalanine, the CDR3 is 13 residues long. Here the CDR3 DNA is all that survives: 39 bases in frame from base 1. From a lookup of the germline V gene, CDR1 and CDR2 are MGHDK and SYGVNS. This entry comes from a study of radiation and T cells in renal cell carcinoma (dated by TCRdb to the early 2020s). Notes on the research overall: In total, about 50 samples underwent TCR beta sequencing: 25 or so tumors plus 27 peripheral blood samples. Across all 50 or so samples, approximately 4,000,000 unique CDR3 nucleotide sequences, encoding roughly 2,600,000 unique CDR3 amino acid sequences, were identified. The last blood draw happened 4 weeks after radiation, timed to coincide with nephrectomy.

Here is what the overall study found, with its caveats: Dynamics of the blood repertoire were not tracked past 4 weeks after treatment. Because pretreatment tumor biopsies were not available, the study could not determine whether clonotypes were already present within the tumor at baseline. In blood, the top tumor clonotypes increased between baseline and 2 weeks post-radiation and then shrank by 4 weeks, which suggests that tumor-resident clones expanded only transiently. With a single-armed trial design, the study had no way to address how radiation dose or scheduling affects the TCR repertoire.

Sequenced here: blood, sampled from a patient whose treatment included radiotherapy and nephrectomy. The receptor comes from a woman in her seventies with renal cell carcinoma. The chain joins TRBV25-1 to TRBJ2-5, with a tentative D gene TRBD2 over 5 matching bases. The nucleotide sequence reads TGTGCCAGCAGTCGCCGGACGGGGGAGACCCAGTACTTC. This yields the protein CASSRRTGETQYF.